This T cell receptor (beta chain) was documented in a study of OX40 agonist ivuxolimab in advanced cancers. Sequencing was performed with immunoSEQ multiplex PCR; in TCRdb, only in-frame clones are kept and a portion is missing. The sample consists of over 45,000 clones, 83% of them appearing once. This CDR3 region has 17 residues. V lost 0 bases to trimming and J lost 4 bases, with 16 bases between them. Germline CDR1 and CDR2: LGHNA and YSLEER. V gene TRBV4-3 combines with J gene TRBJ2-1; D may be TRBD1 (7 bases). This specimen consisted of CD4+ or CD8+ T cells sorted from blood, obtained in a trial of the OX40 agonist ivuxolimab. The sequence was collected from an adult with an advanced solid tumor such as melanoma, head and neck, liver or kidney cancer. The CDR3 spells CASSQDGGGTAYNEQFF. In nucleotides, the CDR3 is TGCGCCAGCAGCCAAGATGGTGGAGGGACAGCATACAATGAGCAGTTCTTC.